This is a list of T cell receptor beta chains from one sample in a study of somatic mutations in cytotoxic T cells in rheumatoid arthritis. TCRdb's copy holds only in-frame clones and misses some; the assay was immunoSEQ multiplex PCR. The data hold about 15,000 clones, with 78% observed a single time. The specimen sequenced was CD8+ T cells sorted from blood. The receptors derive from an adult with rheumatoid arthritis. Both conserved end residues are part of each CDR3. A D gene is named only where the DNA matches it firmly. Size values are once, few and many counts, or a class for expanded clones, and some rows have none.

TRBJ1-5 | . | TRBV28 | . | CASVDPLISNQPQHF | TGTGCCAGCGTAGATCCTTTGATTAGCAATCAGCCCCAGCATTTT
TRBJ2-7 | . | TRBV4-1 | . | CASSLSQGETYEQYF | TGCGCCAGCAGCCTTTCCCAAGGTGAGACCTACGAGCAGTACTTC
TRBJ2-1 | . | TRBV18 | TRBD1 | CASSARGQGFDEQFF | TGTGCCAGCTCAGCACGGGGACAGGGATTTGATGAGCAGTTCTTC
TRBJ2-7 | . | TRBV28 | . | CASSFAGTSYEQYF | TGTGCCAGCAGTTTCGCGGGTACGAGTTACGAGCAGTACTTC
TRBJ2-7 | . | TRBV28 | TRBD2 | CASSPGLAGFEQYF | TGTGCCAGCAGCCCAGGACTAGCGGGATTCGAGCAGTACTTC
TRBJ2-5 | . | TRBV19 | TRBD2 | CASSIGGAGAETQYF | TGTGCCAGTAGTATAGGAGGAGCGGGAGCTGAGACCCAGTACTTC
TRBJ2-1 | . | TRBV19 | . | CASSFRKDEQFF | TGTGCCAGTAGCTTCCGGAAGGATGAGCAGTTCTTC
TRBJ2-7 | . | TRBV27 | . | CASSALGGTYEQYF | TGTGCCAGCAGCGCTTTAGGGGGAACCTACGAGCAGTACTTC
TRBJ1-2 | . | TRBV19 | . | CASSILDGYGYTF | TGTGCCAGTAGTATTTTGGACGGCTATGGCTACACCTTC
TRBJ2-7 | . | TRBV27 | . | CASSYKGGPYEQYF | TGTGCCAGCAGTTACAAAGGGGGTCCGTACGAGCAGTACTTC
TRBJ2-1 | few | TRBV4-1 | . | CASSQGNEQFF | TGCGCCAGCAGCCAAGGCAATGAGCAGTTCTTC
TRBJ2-3 | . | TRBV7-9 | . | CASRGNLPTDTQYF | TGTGCCAGCAGGGGGAACCTCCCAACAGATACGCAGTATTTT
TRBJ2-7 | . | TRBV6-1 | TRBD2 | CASSEIAGGRYEQYF | TGTGCCAGCAGTGAAATAGCGGGAGGTCGGTACGAGCAGTACTTC
TRBJ2-5 | . | TRBV11-3 | . | CASSPTGGSGETQYF | TGTGCCAGCAGCCCCACTGGCGGCAGCGGAGAGACCCAGTACTTC
TRBJ2-7 | . | TRBV7-8 | . | CASSLAPQGYEQYF | TGTGCCAGCAGCTTAGCCCCACAGGGATACGAGCAGTACTTC
TRBJ1-1 | large | TRBV7-9 | . | CASTDTNTEAFF | TGTGCCAGCACGGACACGAACACTGAAGCTTTCTTT
TRBJ2-1 | . | TRBV7-9 | . | CASSLIEEKAQFF | TGTGCCAGCAGCTTAATCGAAGAGAAGGCGCAGTTCTTC
TRBJ2-1 | . | TRBV7-9 | . | CASSSLNEQFF | TGTGCCAGCAGCTCTCTTAATGAGCAGTTCTTC
TRBJ2-3 | few | TRBV6-1 | TRBD1 | CASSEQTGGTDTQYF | TGTGCCAGCAGTGAACAGACAGGGGGCACAGATACGCAGTATTTT
TRBJ2-2 | . | TRBV7-8 | . | CASSLALSNTGELFF | TGTGCCAGCAGCTTAGCCCTAAGCAACACCGGGGAGCTGTTTTTT
TRBJ2-2 | . | TRBV5-6 | . | CASSSHPTGELFF | TGTGCCAGCAGCTCACACCCCACCGGGGAGCTGTTTTTT
TRBJ2-7 | . | TRBV2 | . | CASEGGEQYF | TGTGCCAGCGAAGGAGGCGAGCAGTACTTC
TRBJ2-1 | . | TRBV11-3 | TRBD2 | CASSLTSGSNEQFF | TGTGCCAGCAGCTTGACTAGCGGGAGCAATGAGCAGTTCTTC
TRBJ2-1 | . | TRBV13 | TRBD2 | CASSLAGGYNEQFF | TGTGCCAGCAGCTTAGCGGGAGGCTACAATGAGCAGTTCTTC
TRBJ2-1 | . | TRBV9 | . | CASSDSTGNYNEQFF | TGTGCCAGCAGCGACTCGACAGGTAACTACAATGAGCAGTTCTTC
TRBJ2-1 | . | TRBV19 | . | CASKWSFSYNEQFF | TGTGCCAGTAAGTGGTCATTCTCCTACAATGAGCAGTTCTTC
TRBJ2-7 | . | TRBV11-2 | TRBD2 | CASSRGREGPSEQYF | TGTGCCAGCAGCCGGGGACGGGAGGGCCCCTCCGAGCAGTACTTC
TRBJ1-6 | . | TRBV2 | TRBD1 | CARSSGTGENSPLHF | TGTGCTAGAAGCTCCGGGACAGGGGAGAATTCACCCCTCCACTTT
TRBJ2-7 | . | TRBV11-3 | . | CASSPTDRAYEQYF | TGTGCCAGCAGCCCCACCGACAGAGCCTACGAGCAGTACTTC
TRBJ2-1 | . | TRBV11-2 | TRBD2 | CASSLGAGGPTYNEQFF | TGTGCCAGCAGCTTAGGTGCGGGAGGGCCAACCTACAATGAGCAGTTCTTC
TRBJ1-5 | . | TRBV9 | TRBD1 | CASSVGQGAGQPQHF | TGTGCCAGCAGCGTAGGACAGGGAGCAGGTCAGCCCCAGCATTTT
TRBJ1-1 | . | TRBV10-3 | . | CAISEGAGNTEAFF | TGTGCCATCAGTGAAGGGGCAGGGAACACTGAAGCTTTCTTT
TRBJ2-1 | . | TRBV7-2 | . | CASSFGQYNEQFF | TGTGCCAGCAGCTTTGGACAATACAATGAGCAGTTCTTC
TRBJ2-5 | . | TRBV27 | . | CASSHTGSTQETQYF | TGTGCCAGCAGTCATACAGGGTCCACTCAAGAGACCCAGTACTTC
TRBJ1-2 | . | TRBV29-1 | TRBD1 | CSVDGDRGGYTF | TGCAGCGTTGACGGGGACAGGGGTGGCTACACCTTC
TRBJ2-1 | . | TRBV6-1 | TRBD1 | CASNPGTGEGNEQFF | TGTGCCAGCAACCCTGGGACAGGGGAGGGAAATGAGCAGTTCTTC
TRBJ1-1 | . | TRBV30 | TRBD1 | CAWSATYRGQAFF | TGTGCCTGGAGTGCCACGTACAGGGGCCAAGCTTTCTTT
TRBJ2-1 | . | TRBV29-1 | . | CSVGPLVYNEQFF | TGCAGCGTTGGACCACTAGTGTACAATGAGCAGTTCTTC